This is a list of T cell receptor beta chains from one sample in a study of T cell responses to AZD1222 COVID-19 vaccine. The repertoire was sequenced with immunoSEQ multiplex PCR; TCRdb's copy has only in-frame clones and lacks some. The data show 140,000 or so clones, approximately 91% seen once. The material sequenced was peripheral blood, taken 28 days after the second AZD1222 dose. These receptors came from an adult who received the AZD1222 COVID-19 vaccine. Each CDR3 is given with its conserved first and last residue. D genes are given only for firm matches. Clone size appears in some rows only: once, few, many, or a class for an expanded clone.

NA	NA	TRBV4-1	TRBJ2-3	CASSQSGGAEFTDTQYF	TGCGCCAGCAGCCAATCTGGGGGGGCCGAGTTCACAGATACGCAGTATTTT
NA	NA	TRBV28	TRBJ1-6	CASRLLWGRVSPLHF	TGTGCCAGCAGACTCCTTTGGGGTAGGGTTTCACCCCTCCACTTT
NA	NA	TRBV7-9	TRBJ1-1	CASSPVGGMNTEAFF	TGTGCCAGCAGCCCCGTCGGAGGAATGAACACTGAAGCTTTCTTT
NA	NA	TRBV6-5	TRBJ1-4	CASNREPANEKLFF	TGTGCCAGCAATCGGGAACCAGCTAATGAAAAACTGTTTTTT
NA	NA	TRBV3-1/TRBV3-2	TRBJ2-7	CASSQTPDPYEQYF	TGTGCCAGCAGCCAAACTCCCGACCCCTACGAGCAGTACTTC
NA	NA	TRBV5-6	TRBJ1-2	CASSLAGTYGYTF	TGTGCCAGCAGCTTGGCCGGGACTTATGGCTACACCTTC
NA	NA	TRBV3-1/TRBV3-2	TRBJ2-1	CASTPGQGLRNEQFF	TGTGCCAGCACCCCGGGCCAAGGACTAAGGAATGAGCAGTTCTTC
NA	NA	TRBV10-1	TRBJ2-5	CASSESPGRETQYF	TGCGCCAGCAGTGAGTCGCCAGGGCGTGAGACCCAGTACTTC
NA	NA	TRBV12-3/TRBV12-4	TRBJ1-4	CASSWQKQKLFF	TGTGCCAGCAGTTGGCAGAAGCAAAAACTGTTTTTT
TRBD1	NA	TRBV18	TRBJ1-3	CASSPQGAVGNTIYF	TGTGCCAGCTCACCACAGGGGGCAGTCGGAAACACCATATATTTT
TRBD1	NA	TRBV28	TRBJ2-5	CASSLYEGAQETQYF	TGTGCCAGCAGTTTATACGAGGGGGCCCAAGAGACCCAGTACTTC
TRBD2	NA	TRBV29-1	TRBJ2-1	CSVAGGRAREGDEQFF	TGCAGCGTTGCCGGGGGGCGGGCGCGGGAGGGTGATGAGCAGTTCTTC
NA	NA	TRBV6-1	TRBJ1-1	CASSEAFLTRGTEAFF	TGTGCCAGCAGTGAAGCCTTTCTTACCCGGGGAACTGAAGCTTTCTTT
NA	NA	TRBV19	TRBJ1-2	CASSIEGDYGYTF	TGTGCCAGTAGTATTGAGGGGGACTATGGCTACACCTTC
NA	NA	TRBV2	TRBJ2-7	CATTRTYEQYF	TGTGCCACCACAAGAACCTACGAGCAGTACTTC
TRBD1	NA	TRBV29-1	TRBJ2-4	CSVEGQGGNIQYF	TGCAGCGTTGAGGGACAGGGGGGAAACATTCAGTACTTC
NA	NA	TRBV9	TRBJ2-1	CASSEDLGNNEQFF	TGTGCCAGCAGCGAGGACCTGGGGAACAATGAGCAGTTCTTC
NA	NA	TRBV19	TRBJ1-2	CASSIEARFSLTYGYTF	TGTGCCAGTAGTATAGAGGCTCGATTTTCCCTTACCTATGGCTACACCTTC
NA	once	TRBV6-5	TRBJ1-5	CANGYSNQPQHF	TGTGCCAACGGTTATAGCAATCAGCCCCAGCATTTT
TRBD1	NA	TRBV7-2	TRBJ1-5	CASSLARGGQPQHF	TGTGCCAGCAGCTTAGCCAGGGGGGGGCAGCCCCAGCATTTT
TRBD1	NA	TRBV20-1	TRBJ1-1	CSASSMGQGSTEAFF	TGCAGTGCTAGTTCCATGGGACAGGGGTCCACTGAAGCTTTCTTT
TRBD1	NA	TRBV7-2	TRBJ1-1	CASSPRQGRAAEAFF	TGTGCCAGCAGCCCTAGACAGGGAAGAGCGGCTGAAGCTTTCTTT
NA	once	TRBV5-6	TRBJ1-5	CASSLKGGWVQPQHF	TGTGCCAGCAGCTTGAAAGGAGGTTGGGTTCAGCCCCAGCATTTT
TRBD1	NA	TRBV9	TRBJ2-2	CASSAMTGRNTGELFF	TGTGCCAGCAGCGCCATGACAGGGAGGAACACCGGGGAGCTGTTTTTT
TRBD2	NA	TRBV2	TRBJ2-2	CASGLSGLATGELFF	TGTGCCAGCGGTTTGTCTGGACTAGCAACCGGGGAGCTGTTTTTT
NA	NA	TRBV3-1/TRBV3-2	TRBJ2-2	CASSQDSGRTGELFF	TGTGCCAGCAGCCAAGATTCGGGGCGCACCGGGGAGCTGTTTTTT
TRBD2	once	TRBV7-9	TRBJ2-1	CASSLRTSGRANEQFF	TGTGCCAGCAGCTTGCGGACTAGCGGGAGGGCCAATGAGCAGTTCTTC
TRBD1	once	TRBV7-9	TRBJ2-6	CASSSGQGIPGANVLTF	TGTGCCAGCAGCTCCGGACAGGGAATCCCCGGGGCCAACGTCCTGACTTTC
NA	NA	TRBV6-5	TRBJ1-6	CASSRRPDSPLHF	TGTGCCAGCAGTAGAAGACCGGATTCACCCCTCCACTTT
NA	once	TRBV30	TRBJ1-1	CAWSLRYEAFF	TGTGCCTGGAGTCTCCGGTATGAAGCTTTCTTT
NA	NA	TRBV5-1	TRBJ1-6	CASSLGVGEPLHF	TGCGCCAGCAGCTTGGGGGTCGGTGAGCCCCTCCACTTT
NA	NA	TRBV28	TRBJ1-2	CASSPGGYGYTF	TGTGCCAGCAGCCCTGGGGGGTATGGCTACACCTTC
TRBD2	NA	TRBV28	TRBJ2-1	CASSLLGGGESEQFF	TGTGCCAGCAGTTTACTGGGGGGGGGAGAAAGCGAGCAGTTCTTC
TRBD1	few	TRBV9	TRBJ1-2	CASSPDRGGARAYGVYGYTF	TGTGCCAGCAGCCCGGACCGAGGGGGCGCAAGGGCTTATGGGGTTTATGGCTACACCTTC
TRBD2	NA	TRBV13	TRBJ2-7	CASSSASGGANEQYF	TGTGCCAGCAGCTCCGCTAGCGGGGGGGCAAACGAGCAGTACTTC
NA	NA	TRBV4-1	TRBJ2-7	CASSSRGQASSYEQYF	TGCGCCAGCAGCTCCCGAGGGCAGGCTAGCTCCTACGAGCAGTACTTC